The rows below give T cell receptor beta chains drawn from one sample of a study of T-cell memory formation after mild COVID-19. TCRdb reanalysed the 5' RACE reads using MiXCR and keeps one entry per CDR3 protein. The sample includes about 470,000 distinct CDR3 sequences, 15% to 20% of them seen just once. Sequences were obtained from PBMCs or a T cell subset sorted from them (not recorded which). Receptor source: an adult woman who had mild COVID-19 (a few samples of this study predate the infection). Cell type and time point are not known. CDR3s include the opening cysteine and the closing phenylalanine or tryptophan. D genes are given only for firm matches. Clone size is not always given. Where it is, it says once, few, many or a class for expanded clones.

D gene	clone size	J gene	V gene	CDR3 protein	CDR3 DNA
NA	NA	TRBJ1-2	TRBV13	CASSSTGLGGYTF	TGTGCCAGCAGCTCAACAGGGTTGGGTGGCTACACCTTC
TRBD2	NA	TRBJ2-3	TRBV7-7	CASGSGTSATDTQYF	TGTGCTAGCGGGTCGGGGACTAGCGCCACAGATACGCAGTATTTT
NA	NA	TRBJ1-1	TRBV29-1	CSVGEQSPFF	TGCAGCGTTGGGGAGCAGTCTCCTTTCTTT
NA	many	TRBJ1-1	TRBV20-1	CSARAGTEAFF	TGCAGTGCAAGAGCGGGGACAGAAGCTTTCTTT
TRBD2	few	TRBJ2-1	TRBV10-3	CAISETAGGYNEQFF	TGTGCCATCAGTGAAACAGCGGGAGGGTACAATGAGCAGTTCTTC
NA	NA	TRBJ1-1	TRBV6-1	CASNLREVRAEAFF	TGTGCCAGCAATTTGCGGGAGGTGAGGGCTGAAGCTTTCTTT
NA	NA	TRBJ2-7	TRBV12-3/TRBV12-4	CASSLAPGSRGDEQYF	TGTGCCAGCAGTTTAGCCCCCGGAAGTCGAGGGGACGAGCAGTACTTC
TRBD2	NA	TRBJ2-6	TRBV6-1	CASSRTSGRSLSGANVLTF	TGTGCCAGCAGTCGGACTAGCGGGCGTTCCCTTTCCGGGGCCAACGTCCTGACTTTC
NA	NA	TRBJ2-5	TRBV9	CASSLGDRTTKETQYF	TGTGCCAGCAGCTTAGGAGACAGGACTACAAAAGAGACCCAGTACTTC
NA	NA	TRBJ2-7	TRBV30	CAWGLTYEQYF	TGTGCCTGGGGACTGACCTACGAGCAGTACTTC
NA	NA	TRBJ2-3	TRBV6-5	CASSYGGGPTDTQYF	TGTGCCAGCAGTTACGGTGGGGGACCAACAGATACGCAGTATTTT
TRBD1	NA	TRBJ1-2	TRBV20-1	CSTDGTGAFNGYTF	TGCAGTACCGACGGGACAGGTGCTTTTAACGGCTACACCTTC
TRBD2	NA	TRBJ2-7	TRBV6-6	CASRNLAGGSYEQYF	TGTGCCAGCAGAAACCTAGCGGGAGGGTCCTACGAGCAGTACTTC
NA	NA	TRBJ2-1	TRBV7-6	CASSLEARLSRIDEQFF	TGTGCCAGCAGCTTAGAGGCGCGGCTAAGCCGCATCGATGAGCAGTTCTTC
NA	NA	TRBJ2-7	TRBV5-1	CASSGTGSPGEQYF	TGCGCCAGCAGTGGAACGGGGTCCCCGGGCGAGCAGTACTTC
NA	few	TRBJ2-6	TRBV24-1	CATSEPRVDGANVLTF	TGTGCCACCAGTGAACCTAGGGTAGATGGGGCCAACGTCCTGACTTTC
TRBD1	many	TRBJ2-2	TRBV29-1	CSVRTGTGNTGELFF	TGCAGCGTTCGTACCGGGACAGGGAACACCGGGGAGCTGTTTTTT
NA	few	TRBJ2-1	TRBV5-1	CASSFYFLAATRGDEQFF	TGCGCCAGCAGCTTCTATTTTCTGGCAGCGACGCGTGGTGATGAGCAGTTCTTC
NA	few	TRBJ1-5	TRBV6-6	CASSYSRDSNQPQHF	TGTGCCAGCAGTTACAGCCGGGACAGCAATCAGCCCCAGCATTTT
NA	few	TRBJ2-3	TRBV14	CASSQNFARGADTQYF	TGTGCCAGCAGCCAAAACTTCGCTCGCGGGGCAGATACGCAGTATTTT
TRBD2	NA	TRBJ2-7	TRBV7-6	CASSLGGASGQDEQYF	TGTGCCAGCAGCTTAGGCGGGGCTAGCGGGCAGGACGAGCAGTACTTC
NA	NA	TRBJ2-7	TRBV12-3/TRBV12-4	CASSLTASYEQYF	TGTGCCAGCAGTTTGACAGCCAGCTACGAGCAGTACTTC
TRBD1	few	TRBJ1-5	TRBV19	CASTRTGERQPQHF	TGTGCCAGTACAAGGACAGGGGAACGTCAGCCCCAGCATTTT
TRBD1	NA	TRBJ1-5	TRBV10-3	CATRTGGQPQHF	TGTGCCACCCGGACAGGGGGCCAGCCCCAGCATTTT
TRBD2	few	TRBJ2-1	TRBV5-1	CASSLVLAGVEQFF	TGCGCCAGCAGCTTGGTCCTAGCGGGAGTAGAGCAGTTCTTC
NA	few	TRBJ2-7	TRBV4-3	CASSRGAGTYEQYF	TGCGCCAGCAGCCGAGGAGCGGGTACCTACGAGCAGTACTTC
NA	few	TRBJ2-1	TRBV12-3/TRBV12-4	CASSRLLDNEQFF	TGTGCCAGCAGTAGACTCCTCGACAATGAGCAGTTCTTC
TRBD1	NA	TRBJ2-1	TRBV20-1	CSARGTGRNEQFF	TGCAGTGCTAGGGGGACAGGGAGGAATGAGCAGTTCTTC
NA	NA	TRBJ2-6	TRBV19	CASSIVRGDSGANVLTF	TGTGCCAGTAGTATTGTCAGGGGGGACTCTGGGGCCAACGTCCTGACTTTC
TRBD1	few	TRBJ2-5	TRBV12-3/TRBV12-4	CASSRGQGPVETQYF	TGTGCCAGCAGCCGAGGACAGGGTCCCGTAGAGACCCAGTACTTC
NA	NA	TRBJ1-1	TRBV29-1	CSVTAYGTLTEAFF	TGCAGCGTTACCGCCTACGGGACCCTCACTGAAGCTTTCTTT
NA	NA	TRBJ1-1	TRBV7-8	CASSDPLGLKGTEAFF	TGTGCCAGCAGCGACCCCCTGGGCCTTAAGGGGACTGAAGCTTTCTTT
TRBD1	few	TRBJ1-5	TRBV7-9	CASSLEGGPQPQHF	TGTGCCAGCAGCTTAGAAGGGGGCCCTCAGCCCCAGCATTTT
NA	NA	TRBJ2-3	TRBV5-4	CASSPEAEGGTQRTDTQYF	TGTGCCAGCAGCCCCGAGGCGGAGGGGGGAACCCAGCGCACAGATACGCAGTATTTT
NA	few	TRBJ1-1	TRBV3-1	CASSQEGEQGLWEAFF	TGTGCCAGCAGCCAAGAGGGGGAGCAGGGCCTGTGGGAAGCTTTCTTT
NA	many	TRBJ2-1	TRBV18	CASSPPVLEPFSYNEQFF	TGTGCCAGCTCACCACCGGTGTTAGAACCCTTCTCCTACAATGAGCAGTTCTTC
NA	many	TRBJ2-1	TRBV24-1	CATSDFDEQFF	TGTGCCACCAGTGATTTTGATGAGCAGTTCTTC
TRBD1	NA	TRBJ2-3	TRBV24-1	CATSDRDRYTDTQYF	TGTGCCACCAGTGACAGGGACAGGTACACAGATACGCAGTATTTT
TRBD1	NA	TRBJ2-3	TRBV5-1	CASSSGGVWTDTQYF	TGCGCCAGCAGCTCAGGGGGTGTTTGGACAGATACGCAGTATTTT
TRBD1	NA	TRBJ1-2	TRBV9	CASSVVGQGAPDGYTF	TGTGCCAGCAGCGTAGTGGGACAGGGGGCGCCCGATGGCTACACCTTC
NA	NA	TRBJ2-7	TRBV27	CASSFRTTYEQYF	TGTGCCAGCAGTTTCCGGACAACCTACGAGCAGTACTTC
NA	NA	TRBJ2-7	TRBV6-2/TRBV6-3	CASAGSSHEQYF	TGTGCCAGCGCTGGGAGTAGCCACGAGCAGTACTTC
TRBD1	NA	TRBJ2-5	TRBV7-9	CASSPWDRAQETQYF	TGTGCCAGCAGCCCCTGGGACAGGGCCCAAGAGACCCAGTACTTC
NA	few	TRBJ2-2	TRBV19	CASSTATTYTGELFF	TGTGCCAGTAGTACCGCGACGACGTACACCGGGGAGCTGTTTTTT
TRBD2	many	TRBJ2-7	TRBV20-1	CSARESGGIAYEQYF	TGCAGTGCTAGAGAGTCGGGAGGGATTGCGTACGAGCAGTACTTC
TRBD2	NA	TRBJ2-3	TRBV30	CAWSSGVRDTQYF	TGTGCCTGGAGTAGCGGGGTCCGGGATACGCAGTATTTT
NA	few	TRBJ2-1	TRBV18	CASSNQKGSSRGEQFF	TGTGCCAGCTCCAACCAGAAGGGGTCTTCCCGGGGTGAGCAGTTCTTC
TRBD1	few	TRBJ2-1	TRBV24-1	CATSDRTGESSYNEQFF	TGTGCCACCAGTGACCGAACAGGGGAAAGCTCCTACAATGAGCAGTTCTTC